The clone carrying this TCR beta chain was counted between two and nine times. Clones were read by immunoSEQ multiplex PCR, and TCRdb kept only the in-frame ones, dropping some. The sample gives some 41,000 clones, around 79% of which show up once; around 5% is in the top ten. The V gene lost 3 bases and the J gene lost 4 bases, with 13 bases spanning the gap. CDR1 and CDR2 from the germline V gene are SGHNT and YYREEE (reference sequence). The CDR3 extends over 14 amino acids. The sample comes from a study of immune evolution from preneoplasia to lung adenocarcinoma. The J gene is TRBJ1-2, the V gene TRBV5-4; D uncertain. The sequencing input was FFPE invasive lung adenocarcinoma tissue. The clonotype originates from a person between 55 and 69 years old with lung adenocarcinoma. The CDR3 here is CASSWGTALYGYTF. In DNA form, the CDR3 reads TGTGCCAGCAGCTGGGGTACGGCCCTCTATGGCTACACCTTC.